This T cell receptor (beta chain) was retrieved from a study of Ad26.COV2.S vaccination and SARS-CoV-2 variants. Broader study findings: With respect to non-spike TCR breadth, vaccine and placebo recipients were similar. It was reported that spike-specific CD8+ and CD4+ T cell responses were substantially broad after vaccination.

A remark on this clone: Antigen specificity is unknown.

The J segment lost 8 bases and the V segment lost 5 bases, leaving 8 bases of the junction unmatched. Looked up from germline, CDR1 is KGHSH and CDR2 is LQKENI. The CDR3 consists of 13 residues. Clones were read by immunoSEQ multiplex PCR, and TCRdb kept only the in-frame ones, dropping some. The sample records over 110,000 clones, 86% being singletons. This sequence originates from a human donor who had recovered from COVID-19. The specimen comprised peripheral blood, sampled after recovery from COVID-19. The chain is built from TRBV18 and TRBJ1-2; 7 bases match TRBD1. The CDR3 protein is CASSTIDRDGYTF. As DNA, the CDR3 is TGTGCCAGCTCAACAATAGACAGGGACGGCTACACCTTC.